The clone carrying this T cell receptor (beta chain) has a handful of counts. Its antigen is currently unknown. The junction departs from germline at one end; a sequencing error may be responsible. Documented time point: newly diagnosed GD, antithyroid drugs for less than 3 months. Making the TCR library involved RNA that had been extracted from PBMCs. Relying on iRepertoire HTBI primers and Arm-PCR of CDR3 regions, the team built TCR beta libraries. TCRdb called the multiplex PCR reads again in MiXCR, with one record for every CDR3 protein. Of roughly 400,000 distinct CDR3 sequences detected, around 16% appear once; the ten largest clones hold roughly 7.7%. The entry originates in a study of regulatory T cells in long-lasting Graves disease. Findings and limits, study-wide: Results may be inaccurate due to the small sample size.

Germline values: CDR1 MNHEY, CDR2 SMNVEV (reference sequence). CDR3 length equals 13 residues. These data also featured in a second study, about T cells in Graves' hyperthyroidism and ophthalmopathy. Turning to that study: Lactation, pregnancy, other autoimmune disease or uncontrolled infection excluded patients.

This sequence joins TRBV27 and TRBJ2-7, with D tentatively TRBD1 (6 bases). Here the sequenced sample was peripheral blood mononuclear cells (PBMCs), taken at new diagnosis, from a patient treated with antithyroid drugs. The receptor was derived from a woman aged 40 to 50 with Graves disease. CDR3 nucleotide sequence: TGTGCCAGCAGTTTAGTGGACAGCTACGAGCAGCACTTC. Its translation is CASSLVDSYEQHF.